This is a list of T cell receptor beta chains from one sample in a study of cytomegalovirus exposure and HLA in healthy donors. Libraries were prepared by immunoSEQ multiplex PCR; TCRdb keeps only in-frame clonotypes and omits some of them. The table has around 150,000 clones, roughly 80% seen once; the top ten hold about 7.7%. The sequencing input was PBMCs. These receptor sequences come from a woman between 35 and 50 years old in good health and CMV-seropositive. CDR3s include the opening cysteine and the closing phenylalanine or tryptophan. Each record gives: CDR3 protein, D gene, V gene, J gene, CDR3 length. A D gene is named only where the DNA matches it firmly.

CDR3 protein: CASSLRGAGGGYNSPLHF
D gene: TRBD1
V gene: TRBV27
J gene: TRBJ1-6
CDR3 length: 18

CDR3 protein: CSVGQGQYNTDTQYF
D gene: -
V gene: TRBV29-1
J gene: TRBJ2-3
CDR3 length: 15

CDR3 protein: CASSLQRDYGYTF
D gene: -
V gene: TRBV28
J gene: TRBJ1-2
CDR3 length: 13

CDR3 protein: CSAAPGLSSGNTIYF
D gene: -
V gene: TRBV29-1
J gene: TRBJ1-3
CDR3 length: 15

CDR3 protein: CASSVSGRGNTEAFF
D gene: -
V gene: TRBV9
J gene: TRBJ1-1
CDR3 length: 15

CDR3 protein: CASRSTGTGKNIQYF
D gene: TRBD1
V gene: TRBV19
J gene: TRBJ2-4
CDR3 length: 15

CDR3 protein: CASKGSVYEQYF
D gene: -
V gene: TRBV2
J gene: TRBJ2-7
CDR3 length: 12

CDR3 protein: CASSPLTSGNTDTQYF
D gene: TRBD2
V gene: TRBV18
J gene: TRBJ2-3
CDR3 length: 16

CDR3 protein: CASSPDRGPYGYTF
D gene: TRBD1
V gene: TRBV6-5
J gene: TRBJ1-2
CDR3 length: 14

CDR3 protein: CASSLVQTGELFF
D gene: -
V gene: TRBV5-5
J gene: TRBJ2-2
CDR3 length: 13

CDR3 protein: CASSWTSGAYEQYF
D gene: TRBD2
V gene: TRBV5-1
J gene: TRBJ2-7
CDR3 length: 14

CDR3 protein: CASSLGLGKYNEQFF
D gene: -
V gene: TRBV5-4
J gene: TRBJ2-1
CDR3 length: 15

CDR3 protein: CASSITNTGELFF
D gene: -
V gene: TRBV19
J gene: TRBJ2-2
CDR3 length: 13

CDR3 protein: CASQDSWNAHYEQYF
D gene: -
V gene: TRBV5-1
J gene: TRBJ2-7
CDR3 length: 15

CDR3 protein: CASSFPGAGGTDTQYF
D gene: TRBD2
V gene: TRBV19
J gene: TRBJ2-3
CDR3 length: 16

CDR3 protein: CASSVGTRLVGKETQYF
D gene: -
V gene: TRBV5-1
J gene: TRBJ2-5
CDR3 length: 17

CDR3 protein: CASSYQAGGNSPLHF
D gene: -
V gene: TRBV6-6
J gene: TRBJ1-6
CDR3 length: 15

CDR3 protein: CSVYQAMNTEAFF
D gene: -
V gene: TRBV29-1
J gene: TRBJ1-1
CDR3 length: 13

CDR3 protein: CASSVDGTTYNEQFF
D gene: TRBD2
V gene: TRBV9
J gene: TRBJ2-1
CDR3 length: 15

CDR3 protein: CASSREVAQYF
D gene: TRBD2
V gene: TRBV2
J gene: TRBJ2-5
CDR3 length: 11

CDR3 protein: CASSPGTGGEQYF
D gene: -
V gene: TRBV7-9
J gene: TRBJ2-7
CDR3 length: 13

CDR3 protein: CASSRPGRDRGDEQYF
D gene: TRBD1
V gene: TRBV4-1
J gene: TRBJ2-7
CDR3 length: 16

CDR3 protein: CASSLFLGNTEAFF
D gene: -
V gene: TRBV27
J gene: TRBJ1-1
CDR3 length: 14

CDR3 protein: CASSSTRDYNEKLFF
D gene: -
V gene: TRBV11-2
J gene: TRBJ1-4
CDR3 length: 15

CDR3 protein: CASSQGSGSYNEQFF
D gene: -
V gene: TRBV4-2
J gene: TRBJ2-1
CDR3 length: 15

CDR3 protein: CASSRSGTSQSGELFF
D gene: TRBD2
V gene: TRBV7-3
J gene: TRBJ2-2
CDR3 length: 16

CDR3 protein: CARSLIRSELTDTQYF
D gene: -
V gene: TRBV5-3
J gene: TRBJ2-3
CDR3 length: 16

CDR3 protein: CASSFPGLMPNQPQHF
D gene: -
V gene: TRBV28
J gene: TRBJ1-5
CDR3 length: 16

CDR3 protein: CASSIRERREQFF
D gene: -
V gene: TRBV4-1
J gene: TRBJ2-1
CDR3 length: 13

CDR3 protein: CASSSTAGPTPYEQYF
D gene: -
V gene: TRBV7-3
J gene: TRBJ2-7
CDR3 length: 16

CDR3 protein: CASSLDRATEAFF
D gene: TRBD1
V gene: TRBV5-1
J gene: TRBJ1-1
CDR3 length: 13

CDR3 protein: CASNFRGTSAYEQYF
D gene: TRBD2
V gene: TRBV28
J gene: TRBJ2-7
CDR3 length: 15

CDR3 protein: CASRYGLEYNEQFF
D gene: -
V gene: TRBV27
J gene: TRBJ2-1
CDR3 length: 14

CDR3 protein: CASSVYSNQPQHF
D gene: -
V gene: TRBV2
J gene: TRBJ1-5
CDR3 length: 13

CDR3 protein: CASSDRLYEQYF
D gene: -
V gene: TRBV2
J gene: TRBJ2-7
CDR3 length: 12

CDR3 protein: CASSRYQGPYEQYF
D gene: -
V gene: TRBV28
J gene: TRBJ2-7
CDR3 length: 14

CDR3 protein: CASSQDQAGGRVQFF
D gene: TRBD2
V gene: TRBV4-1
J gene: TRBJ2-1
CDR3 length: 15

CDR3 protein: CASSTGLAESDTQYF
D gene: TRBD2
V gene: TRBV5-6
J gene: TRBJ2-3
CDR3 length: 15

CDR3 protein: CASSDYNSYEQYF
D gene: -
V gene: TRBV6-1
J gene: TRBJ2-7
CDR3 length: 13

CDR3 protein: CASSSYGTSNANTGELFF
D gene: -
V gene: TRBV28
J gene: TRBJ2-2
CDR3 length: 18

CDR3 protein: CASSLTGSGNTIYF
D gene: -
V gene: TRBV7-3
J gene: TRBJ1-3
CDR3 length: 14

CDR3 protein: CASMEQGARGELFF
D gene: TRBD1
V gene: TRBV5-4
J gene: TRBJ2-2
CDR3 length: 14

CDR3 protein: CASSLPGGRNIQYF
D gene: -
V gene: TRBV19
J gene: TRBJ2-4
CDR3 length: 14

CDR3 protein: CASSLVYQTGIGSSYEQYF
D gene: -
V gene: TRBV7-2
J gene: TRBJ2-7
CDR3 length: 19

CDR3 protein: CASSFSSLALQETQYF
D gene: -
V gene: TRBV7-8
J gene: TRBJ2-5
CDR3 length: 16

CDR3 protein: CASRVLAGQETQYF
D gene: TRBD2
V gene: TRBV6-1
J gene: TRBJ2-5
CDR3 length: 14

CDR3 protein: CASTRDYSYEQYF
D gene: TRBD2
V gene: TRBV6-5
J gene: TRBJ2-7
CDR3 length: 13

CDR3 protein: CASSSPTSGIYEQYF
D gene: TRBD2
V gene: TRBV6-5
J gene: TRBJ2-7
CDR3 length: 15

CDR3 protein: CASSHLTGGAEAFF
D gene: -
V gene: TRBV4-1
J gene: TRBJ1-1
CDR3 length: 14

CDR3 protein: CASSPAGGGNEQFF
D gene: TRBD2
V gene: TRBV10-2
J gene: TRBJ2-1
CDR3 length: 14

CDR3 protein: CASSTRLAFPTDTQYF
D gene: TRBD2
V gene: TRBV7-2
J gene: TRBJ2-3
CDR3 length: 16

CDR3 protein: CASSKAGATYEQYF
D gene: -
V gene: TRBV21-1
J gene: TRBJ2-7
CDR3 length: 14

CDR3 protein: CASSFRLADTDTQYF
D gene: TRBD2
V gene: TRBV6-5
J gene: TRBJ2-3
CDR3 length: 15

CDR3 protein: CASSGGTEQFF
D gene: -
V gene: TRBV27
J gene: TRBJ2-1
CDR3 length: 11

CDR3 protein: CASSLSGRLSTDTQYF
D gene: TRBD2
V gene: TRBV19
J gene: TRBJ2-3
CDR3 length: 16

CDR3 protein: CASRRVTNTEAFF
D gene: -
V gene: TRBV11-2
J gene: TRBJ1-1
CDR3 length: 13

CDR3 protein: CASSVGNPSPNEKLFF
D gene: -
V gene: TRBV2
J gene: TRBJ1-4
CDR3 length: 16

CDR3 protein: CAISEGRERGNEQFF
D gene: TRBD2
V gene: TRBV10-3
J gene: TRBJ2-1
CDR3 length: 15

CDR3 protein: CASSPTRGGLDEQYF
D gene: -
V gene: TRBV6-1
J gene: TRBJ2-7
CDR3 length: 15